Below, 7 T cell receptor beta chains from the same sample are listed, as sequenced in a study of OX40 agonist ivuxolimab in advanced cancers. The repertoire was sequenced with immunoSEQ multiplex PCR; TCRdb's copy has only in-frame clones and lacks some. The data contain about 20,000 clones, just over 90% of them singletons. The sequencing here drew on CD4+ or CD8+ T cells sorted from blood, taken in a trial of the OX40 agonist ivuxolimab. The receptors here all came from an adult with an advanced solid tumor such as melanoma, head and neck, liver or kidney cancer.

The chain employs TRBV27 and TRBJ2-5, with 13 bases identical to TRBD2. With 4 bases clipped from V and 5 bases from J, the junction kept 1 base outside the gene matches. Germline V gives CDR1 MNHEY, CDR2 SMNVEV (reference sequence). CDR3 length equals 14 residues. The CDR3 sequence is CASSWTSGGETQYF. CDR3 DNA sequence: TGTGCCAGCAGTTGGACTAGCGGGGGTGAGACCCAGTACTTC.

The rearrangement uses TRBV30 and TRBJ2-5, with D unresolved. The V and J ends lost 0 bases and 5 bases respectively, with 10 bases between them. The CDR3 is made up of 13 amino acids. Germline-derived CDR1 and CDR2 are GTSNPN and SVGIG (reference sequence). The CDR3 nucleotides are TGTGCCTGGAGTGTAAACCGGCGCGAGACCCAGTACTTC. The encoded protein is CAWSVNRRETQYF.

This sequence joins TRBV21-1 and TRBJ1-1. TRBV21-1 is given as a pseudogene. The CDR3 extends over 12 amino acids. The CDR3 DNA reads TGTGCCGGTCTTTCAGCGAACACTGAAGCTTTCTTT. It is translated as CAGLSANTEAFF.

The CDR3 coding sequence is TGCGCCAGCAGCCAAGACCGATTGGATGAGCAGTTCTTC. This encodes CASSQDRLDEQFF. The gene calls are TRBV4-1 and TRBJ2-1; D unclear. V was clipped by 0 bases and J by 8 bases, with 8 bases between them. Germline V gene lookup returns CDR1 MGHRA and CDR2 YSYEKL. CDR3 size: 13 residues.

V and J are TRBV12-5 and TRBJ2-5; D is unresolved. Germline V gene data show CDR1 as LGHNT and CDR2 as FRNRAP. Trimming cost V 0 bases and J 0 bases, with 8 bases left between them. The CDR3 contains 15 residues. CDR3 residues: CASGLVQGNQETQYF. In nucleotides, the CDR3 is TGTGCTAGTGGTTTGGTACAAGGAAACCAAGAGACCCAGTACTTC. Full variable domain (remainder filled in from reference TRBV12-5 and TRBJ2-5): DARVTQTPRHKVTEMGQEVTMRCQPILGHNTVFWYRQTMMQGLELLAYFRNRAPLDDSGMPKDRFSAEMPDATLATLKIQPSEPRDSAVYFCASGLVQGNQETQYFGPGTRLLVL.

As regards this clone: Distinct nucleotide sequences in the sample also encode this CDR3. The chain combines TRBV19 with TRBJ2-3; no clear D gene. This CDR3 has 12 residues. The germline V gene encodes CDR1 LNHDA and CDR2 SQIVND (reference sequence). V lost 1 base, J lost 3 bases, and 2 bases lay in between. CDR3 sequence: CASSIGTDTQYF. DNA for the CDR3: TGTGCCAGTAGTATAGGTACAGATACGCAGTATTTT.

The V and J genes are TRBV5-6 and TRBJ2-3; no clear D gene. Germline CDR1 is SGHDT and CDR2 is YYEEEE. This CDR3 is built from 12 residues. Trimming shortened V by 1 base and J by 4 bases, and 4 bases separated the two germline ends. The CDR3 DNA reads as TGTGCCAGCAGCTTGAATGCAGATACGCAGTATTTT. Its translation is CASSLNADTQYF.